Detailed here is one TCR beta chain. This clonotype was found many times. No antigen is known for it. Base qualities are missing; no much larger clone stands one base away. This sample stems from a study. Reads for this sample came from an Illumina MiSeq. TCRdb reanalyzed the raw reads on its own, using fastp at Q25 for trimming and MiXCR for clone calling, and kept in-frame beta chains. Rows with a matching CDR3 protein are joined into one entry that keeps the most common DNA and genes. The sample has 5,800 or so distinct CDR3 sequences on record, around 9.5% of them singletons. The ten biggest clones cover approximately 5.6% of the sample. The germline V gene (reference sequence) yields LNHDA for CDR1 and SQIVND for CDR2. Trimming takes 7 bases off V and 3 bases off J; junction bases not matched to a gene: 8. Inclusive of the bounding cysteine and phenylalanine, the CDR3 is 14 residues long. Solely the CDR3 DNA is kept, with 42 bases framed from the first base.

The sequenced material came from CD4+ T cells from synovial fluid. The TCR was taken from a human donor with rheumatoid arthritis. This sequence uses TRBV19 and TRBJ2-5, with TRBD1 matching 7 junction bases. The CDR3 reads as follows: CASTSGTAKETQYF. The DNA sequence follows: TGTGCCAGTACTTCCGGGACAGCGAAAGAGACCCAGTACTTC.